This TCR beta chain was sequenced in a study of identical twins. Per the germline V gene, CDR1 is SGHTA and CDR2 is FQGTGA. The CDR3 runs to 14 residues. V lost 1 base and J lost 3, with 9 bases in between. This clonotype was found a few times. TCRdb re-analysed the 5' RACE reads in MiXCR, keeping a single row per CDR3 protein. The repertoire holds approximately 530,000 distinct CDR3 sequences, with 20% to 25% as singletons. The same sample was also studied in work on yellow fever vaccine responses in identical twins.

Sequencing was carried out using CD4+ T cells sorted from blood. The chain combines TRBV7-3 with TRBJ2-5, with a possible D match to TRBD1 (6 bases). The TCR sequence derives from a woman younger than 35 in good health. CDR3: CASSLIGGEETQYF. DNA of the CDR3: TGTGCCAGCAGCTTAATAGGGGGTGAAGAGACCCAGTACTTC.